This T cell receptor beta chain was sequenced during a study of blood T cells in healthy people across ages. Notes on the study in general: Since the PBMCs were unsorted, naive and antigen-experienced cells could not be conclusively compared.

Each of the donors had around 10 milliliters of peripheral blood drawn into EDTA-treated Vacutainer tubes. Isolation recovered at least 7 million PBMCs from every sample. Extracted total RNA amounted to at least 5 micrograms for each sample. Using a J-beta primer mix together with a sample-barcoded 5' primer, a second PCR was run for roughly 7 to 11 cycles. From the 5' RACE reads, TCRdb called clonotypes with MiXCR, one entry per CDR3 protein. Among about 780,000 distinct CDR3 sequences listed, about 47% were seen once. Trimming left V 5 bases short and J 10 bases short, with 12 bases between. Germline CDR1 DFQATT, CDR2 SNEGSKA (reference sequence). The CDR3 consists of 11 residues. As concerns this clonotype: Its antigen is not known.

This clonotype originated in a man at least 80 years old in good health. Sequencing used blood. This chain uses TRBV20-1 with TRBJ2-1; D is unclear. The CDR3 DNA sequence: TGCAGTGCTGCCCTTGTAGGCGAGCAGTTCTTC. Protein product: CSAALVGEQFF.